These 27 T cell receptor beta chains were sequenced from one sample in a study of T cell changes during pregnancy in multiple sclerosis. Profiled with immunoSEQ multiplex PCR; TCRdb holds only in-frame clones, not every one. The sample holds about 57,000 clones; 90% are singletons and the top ten take roughly 2.1%. The sample in question was peripheral blood, obtained in the first trimester of pregnancy. The source of these receptors is a female donor in good health, enrolled as a control in a pregnancy study.

A note on this clone: Its ends do not fully match the called genes, so a read error is possible. The rearrangement links TRBV20-1 to TRBJ2-3; 10 bases map to TRBD2. The CDR3 totals 11 residues. CDR1 is DFQATT and CDR2 is SNEGSKA in the germline V gene (reference sequence). CDR3 nucleotides: TGTTCTAGCGGGAGTTCAGATACGCAGTATTTT. It translates to CSSGSSDTQYF.

V is TRBV27 and J is TRBJ2-1; 11 bases agree with TRBD2. V was clipped by 8 bases and J by 7 bases; unmatched bases: 16. Germline CDR1 is MNHEY and CDR2 is SMNVEV (reference sequence). CDR3 length equals 17 residues. The CDR3 DNA reads TGTGCCAGCTGGTTGGGGGGGGCTAGCGGGAGGTCTAATGAGCAGTTCTTC. It is translated as CASWLGGASGRSNEQFF.

The chain recombines TRBV30 with TRBJ2-7; D remains unclear. Trimming stripped 1 base from V and 2 bases from J, with 6 bases between. The CDR3 totals 12 residues. CDR1 is GTSNPN and CDR2 is SVGIG in the germline V gene (reference sequence). The CDR3 sequence is CAWSDSPYEQYF. The CDR3 DNA reads as TGTGCCTGGAGTGACTCACCCTACGAGCAGTACTTC. Full variable domain (remainder filled in from reference TRBV30 and TRBJ2-7): SQTIHQWPATLVQPVGSPLSLECTVEGTSNPNLYWYRQAAGRGLQLLFYSVGIGQISSEVPQNLSASRPQDRQFILSSKKLLLSDSGFYLCAWSDSPYEQYFGPGTRLTVT.

The chain joins TRBV28 to TRBJ1-5, with TRBD1 matching over 7 bases. Germline V gene data show CDR1 as MDHEN and CDR2 as SYDVKM. V was clipped by 1 base and J by 5 bases; unmatched bases: 2. This CDR3 is built from 14 residues. The CDR3, as DNA: TGTGCCAGCAGTTTATCCCAGGGGGATCAGCCCCAGCATTTT. It translates to CASSLSQGDQPQHF.

This clone has just a few counts. This chain joins TRBV6-5 and TRBJ1-1; TRBD1 is a possible D gene (6 bases). Germline loops: CDR1 MNHEY, CDR2 SVGAGI. The CDR3 has 14 residues. With 0 bases removed from V and 7 bases from J, the gap between germline ends came to 12 bases. DNA of the CDR3: TGTGCCAGCAGTTACTCCGGGGGGCCGGGTGAAGCTTTCTTT. Protein product: CASSYSGGPGEAFF.

V and J are TRBV6-1 and TRBJ1-6; 11 bases map to TRBD1. CDR3 length: 15 amino acids. Germline values: CDR1 MNHNS, CDR2 SASEGT. Losses at the gene ends were 0 bases for V and 11 bases for J; bases not matched to a gene: 3. The CDR3 bases are TGTGCCAGCAGTGAAGCCGGGACAGGGGGTCCACCCCTCCACTTT. Translation: CASSEAGTGGPPLHF.

The chain is built from TRBV25-1 and TRBJ2-1, with 7 bases identical to TRBD1. There are 16 residues in the CDR3. Germline lookup yields CDR1 MGHDK and CDR2 SYGVNS. J lost 4 bases, V lost 2 bases, and 8 bases had no gene match. CDR3 in amino acids: CASSEKAGGDYNEQFF. The CDR3 DNA follows: TGTGCCAGCAGTGAAAAGGCAGGGGGAGATTACAATGAGCAGTTCTTC. Using reference TRBV25-1 and TRBJ2-1 for the parts outside the CDR3, the full variable domain is EADIYQTPRYLVIGTGKKITLECSQTMGHDKMYWYQQDPGMELHLIHYSYGVNSTEKGDLSSESTVSRIRTEHFPLTLESARPSHTSQYLCASSEKAGGDYNEQFFGPGTRLTVL.

V gene TRBV29-1 combines with J gene TRBJ2-7; D is possibly TRBD1 (6 bases). V gave up 5 bases and J gave up 0 bases, with 23 bases separating them. CDR1 and CDR2 from the germline V gene are SQVTM and ANQGSEA. The CDR3 has 17 amino acids. The CDR3 region has the DNA TGCAGCGTTCTAGGGGACATCCGCCATCCCAGCTCCTACGAGCAGTACTTC. Translating it yields CSVLGDIRHPSSYEQYF.

This chain joins TRBV4-1 and TRBJ2-7, with 15 bases lining up with TRBD2. The trim removed 4 bases at V and 0 bases at J, leaving 7 bases unmatched. Germline V CDR1 and CDR2: MGHRA, YSYEKL. The length of the CDR3 is 18 residues. The CDR3 coding sequence is TGCGCCAGCAGCCGTGAGGGACTAGCGGGGGGATACTCCTACGAGCAGTACTTC. Its protein product is CASSREGLAGGYSYEQYF.

The chain is built from TRBV11-2 and TRBJ2-7, with TRBD2 as a possible D gene (6 bases). The CDR3 sequence is 15 residues long. Trimming shortened V by 5 bases and J by 0 bases, and 14 bases separated the two germline ends. Germline V CDR1 and CDR2: SGHAT, FQNNGV. CDR3 coding DNA: TGTGCCAGCAGCCCTGTTGGCGGGGACTCCTACGAGCAGTACTTC. It is translated as CASSPVGGDSYEQYF. Filled out from reference TRBV11-2 and TRBJ2-7, the complete variable domain reads EAGVAQSPRYKIIEKRQSVAFWCNPISGHATLYWYQQILGQGPKLLIQFQNNGVVDDSQLPKDRFSAERLKGVDSTLKIQPAKLEDSAVYLCASSPVGGDSYEQYFGPGTRLTVT.

The chain couples TRBV27 to TRBJ1-5; 7 bases agree with TRBD1. The CDR3 extends over 14 amino acids. With V trimmed by 2 bases and J by 4 bases, 2 bases remained unmatched. Germline V gene sequence: CDR1 MNHEY, CDR2 SMNVEV (reference sequence). The CDR3 nucleotides are TGTGCCAGCAGTTTAGTCAGGGGGAATCAGCCCCAGCATTTT. Encoded protein: CASSLVRGNQPQHF.

The rearrangement joins TRBV5-6 to TRBJ2-3; 11 bases match TRBD2. The CDR3 contains 16 residues. The V gene end was trimmed by 6 bases and the J gene end by 4 bases; junction bases not matched to a gene: 10. The germline CDR1 and CDR2 sequences are SGHDT and YYEEEE. The CDR3 nucleotides are TGTGCCAGCACCCCTTCCGGGACTAGCGGAGCAGATACGCAGTATTTT. Amino acid sequence: CASTPSGTSGADTQYF.

CDR3 coding DNA: TGCAGCGTTGTAGGGGCAGGGGGCGGGGAGACCCAGTACTTC. Its protein product is CSVVGAGGGETQYF. The chain recombines TRBV29-1 with TRBJ2-5; TRBD1 aligns across 8 bases. With V trimmed by 4 bases and J by 5 bases, 9 bases remained unmatched. In germline, CDR1 is SQVTM, CDR2 ANQGSEA. The length of the CDR3 is 14 residues.

This clone came up once. The genes are TRBV5-1 and TRBJ1-2, with TRBD1 matching 7 bases. The V gene end was trimmed by 4 bases and the J gene end by 4 bases; junction bases not matched to a gene: 7. The CDR3 spans 14 residues. CDR1 and CDR2 (germline): SGHRS, YFSETQ. The CDR3 DNA reads as TGCGCCAGCAGCCCCGGACAGGAGAGCTATGGCTACACCTTC. Its translation is CASSPGQESYGYTF.

This clone has just a few counts. V gene TRBV27 combines with J gene TRBJ1-3, with a possible D match to TRBD1 (6 bases). In germline, CDR1 is MNHEY, CDR2 SMNVEV (reference sequence). Trimming took off 8 bases at V and 0 bases at J, with 11 bases between the two ends. This CDR3 is 14 amino acids long. The chain's CDR3 is CASQDRSSGNTIYF. In DNA, the CDR3 is TGTGCCAGCCAAGACAGGAGCTCTGGAAACACCATATATTTT.

V gene TRBV6-5 combines with J gene TRBJ2-7; tentative D call: TRBD1 (6 bases). Trimming shortened V by 8 bases and J by 1 base, and 21 bases separated the two germline ends. Germline-derived CDR1 and CDR2 are MNHEY and SVGAGI. The CDR3 is 16 amino acids. The CDR3 nucleotides are TGTGCCAGCCGTTCACAGGGCGAGCCGAATTCCTACGAGCAGTACTTC. Protein: CASRSQGEPNSYEQYF.

The chain links TRBV5-4 to TRBJ2-2; D is perhaps TRBD2 (5 bases). The ends were cut back, 4 bases at V and 5 bases at J, with 6 bases in the middle. The CDR3 covers 12 residues. The germline V gene encodes CDR1 SGHNT and CDR2 YYREEE (reference sequence). The CDR3, as DNA: TGTGCCAGCAGCCCGGGGACCGGGGAGCTGTTTTTT. It codes for CASSPGTGELFF.

This rearrangement joins TRBV19 to TRBJ1-5; a weak D match, TRBD1 (5 bases). Trimming cost V 8 bases and J 6 bases, with 11 bases left between them. Germline-derived CDR1 and CDR2 are LNHDA and SQIVND (reference sequence). CDR3 length: 12 residues. CDR3 nucleotide sequence: TGTGCCAGTTCCAGGGTTGGTCAGCCCCAGCATTTT. Translated: CASSRVGQPQHF.

This rearrangement joins TRBV5-4 to TRBJ2-5; D is possibly TRBD1 (6 bases). The CDR3 is 13 residues long. Trimming pared 2 bases from V and 5 bases from J, leaving 10 bases between. Germline-derived CDR1 and CDR2 are SGHNT and YYREEE (reference sequence). The CDR3 DNA reads TGTGCCAGCAGCTTATGGACAGTTGAGACCCAGTACTTC. Encoded protein: CASSLWTVETQYF.

The V gene is TRBV6-4, the J gene TRBJ2-7, with a weak D call TRBD2 (6 bases). Germline V gives CDR1 MRHNA, CDR2 SNTAGT. V lost 2 bases and J 7 bases, leaving 12 bases between the germline ends. The CDR3 sequence is 13 residues long. For the CDR3, the DNA is TGTGCCAGCAGTGACAGTGAGGGAGGAGAGCAGTACTTC. This gives the protein CASSDSEGGEQYF.

V usage is TRBV5-6 and J usage is TRBJ1-2; a weak D match, TRBD1 (5 bases). The V and J ends lost 5 bases and 1 base respectively, with 18 bases between them. Germline V gene sequence: CDR1 SGHDT, CDR2 YYEEEE. CDR3 length equals 16 residues. CDR3 sequence (DNA): TGTGCCAGCAGTCCCTCCAGGGTCGTTTTTAACTATGGCTACACCTTC. It is translated as CASSPSRVVFNYGYTF.

The chain combines TRBV7-2 with TRBJ1-5; 7 bases are shared with TRBD1. The CDR3 loop spans 13 amino acids. Germline V gives CDR1 SGHTA, CDR2 FQGNSA. V shed 4 bases and J 7 bases; nucleotides not matched to a gene: 4. CDR3: CASSSDRVQPQHF. The CDR3 DNA reads as TGTGCCAGCAGCTCAGACAGGGTGCAGCCCCAGCATTTT.

CDR3 bases: TGTGCCAGCTCGAGAGGAAGGATCTACGAGCAGTACTTC. Amino acids: CASSRGRIYEQYF. V gene TRBV25-1 combines with J gene TRBJ2-7; D not certain. The V end was cut by 8 bases, the J end by 3 bases, with 14 bases between. Germline assignment: CDR1 MGHDK and CDR2 SYGVNS. CDR3 length: 13 residues.

The rearrangement links TRBV6-1 to TRBJ2-1, with D perhaps TRBD1 (6 bases). Looked up from germline, CDR1 is MNHNS and CDR2 is SASEGT. V dropped 7 bases and J dropped 8 bases, with 15 bases sitting between them. The CDR3 is 13 residues long. The CDR3, as DNA: TGTGCCAGCATGGGCAGGGGTGTCGATGAGCAGTTCTTC. It yields the protein CASMGRGVDEQFF.

This clone was counted a single time. Here the CDR3 DNA reads TGCGCCACCAGAGATCCGGGGTTCTACGAGCAGTACTTC. This codes for CATRDPGFYEQYF. J is TRBJ2-7 and V is TRBV10-2, with D possibly TRBD2 on 5 matching bases. The CDR3 runs to 13 residues. With 10 bases removed from V and 3 bases from J, the gap between germline ends came to 16 bases. Per the germline V gene, CDR1 is WSHSY and CDR2 is SAAADI.

The chain couples TRBV4-1 to TRBJ2-7; 9 bases are a match to TRBD2. Germline assignment: CDR1 MGHRA and CDR2 YSYEKL. The CDR3 runs 14 residues. After removal of 1 base from V and 8 bases from J, the junction contained 6 bases not matched to a gene. The CDR3 DNA follows: TGCGCCAGCAGCCAAGGCAGTAGCGGGGGCAAGCAGTACTTC. This translates into CASSQGSSGGKQYF.

This chain links TRBV19 with TRBJ2-1; D is perhaps TRBD2 (6 bases). The CDR3 has 15 amino acids. With 2 bases removed from V and 4 bases from J, the gap between germline ends came to 12 bases. Germline V gene data show CDR1 as LNHDA and CDR2 as SQIVND (reference sequence). CDR3 sequence (DNA): TGTGCCAGTAGTATACGTAGCGGAAGTTACAATGAGCAGTTCTTC. As protein: CASSIRSGSYNEQFF.